This T cell receptor (beta chain) was recovered during a study of blood T cell repertoires in COVID-19. In the study overall: Collection of acute and convalescent COVID-19 samples took place in the United States, Italy and Spain. Sample material is recorded as cDNA or gDNA derived from T cells, B-cell-depleted T cells, or PBMCs.

J gave up 6 bases and V 1 base, and 5 bases lay outside the gene matches. This CDR3 has 15 residues. Germline V gene sequence: CDR1 SGHTA, CDR2 FQGNSA. This clone was picked up a small number of times. This sample includes further DNA sequences coding for the same CDR3. Data came from immunoSEQ multiplex PCR; TCRdb stores just in-frame clones and leaves some out. The sample has approximately 200,000 clones, more than 70% seen once. This receptor was obtained from a woman aged 55-69 years with acute or convalescent COVID-19. The sample comprised peripheral blood. This sequence joins TRBV7-2 and TRBJ2-7; 11 positions match TRBD2. The CDR3 DNA reads TGTGCCAGCAGCTTAGATGGTAGCGGGAGGGGCGAGCAGTACTTC. It translates to CASSLDGSGRGEQYF.